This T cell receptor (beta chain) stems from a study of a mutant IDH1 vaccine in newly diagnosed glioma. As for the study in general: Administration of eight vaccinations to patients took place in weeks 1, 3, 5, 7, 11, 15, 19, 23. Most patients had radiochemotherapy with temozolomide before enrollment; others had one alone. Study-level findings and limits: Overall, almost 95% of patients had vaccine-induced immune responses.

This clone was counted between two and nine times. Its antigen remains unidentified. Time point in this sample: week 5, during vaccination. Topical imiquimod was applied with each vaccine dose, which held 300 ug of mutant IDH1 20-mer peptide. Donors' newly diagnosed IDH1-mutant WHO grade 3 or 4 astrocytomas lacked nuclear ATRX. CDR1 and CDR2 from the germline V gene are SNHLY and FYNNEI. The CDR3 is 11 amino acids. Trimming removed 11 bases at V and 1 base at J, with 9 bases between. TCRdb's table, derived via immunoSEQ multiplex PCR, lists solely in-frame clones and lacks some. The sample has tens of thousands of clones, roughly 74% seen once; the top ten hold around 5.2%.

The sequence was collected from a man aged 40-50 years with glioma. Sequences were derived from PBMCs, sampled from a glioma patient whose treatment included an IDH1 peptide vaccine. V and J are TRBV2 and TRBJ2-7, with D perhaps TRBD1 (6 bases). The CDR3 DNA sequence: TGTGCCGGAACAGGGTCCTACGAGCAGTACTTC. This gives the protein CAGTGSYEQYF.